This T cell receptor beta chain appears in the sequencing data of a study of OX40 agonist ivuxolimab in advanced cancers. About the study: The study treated patients with ivuxolimab, an agonistic anti-OX40 (CD134) antibody. Hepatocellular carcinoma, melanoma, renal cell or head and neck cancer was diagnosed in the dose-escalation patients. Findings of the study overall: CD4+ and CD8+ blood T cells expanded clonally by week 6 at 0.1 to 3.0 mg/kg. Compared with CD4+, CD8+ T cells on average had more expanded clones.

To note about this clone: Its antigen is unidentified.

Produced via immunoSEQ multiplex PCR; TCRdb's table is partial and in-frame only. The sample carries tens of thousands of clones, around 94% recorded once. Germline CDR1 LGHNA, CDR2 YNFKEQ. Unmatched junction bases numbered 6, after V lost 0 bases and J lost 5 bases. This CDR3 is built from 16 residues. Sequenced here: CD4+ or CD8+ T cells sorted from blood, sampled in a trial of the OX40 agonist ivuxolimab. The TCR comes from an adult with an advanced solid tumor such as melanoma, head and neck, liver or kidney cancer. J is TRBJ2-3 and V is TRBV4-2; TRBD1 matches at 9 bases. The CDR3 loop is CASSQEAGTGRDTQYF. CDR3 bases: TGTGCCAGCAGCCAAGAGGCCGGGACAGGGAGAGATACGCAGTATTTT.